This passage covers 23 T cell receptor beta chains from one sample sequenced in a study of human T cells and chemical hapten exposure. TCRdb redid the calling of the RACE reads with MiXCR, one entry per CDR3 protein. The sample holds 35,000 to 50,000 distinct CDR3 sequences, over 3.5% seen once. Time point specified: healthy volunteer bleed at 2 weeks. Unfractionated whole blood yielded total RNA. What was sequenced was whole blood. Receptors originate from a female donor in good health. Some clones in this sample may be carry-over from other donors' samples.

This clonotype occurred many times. CDR3 residues: CASSLPHGWVPDSPLHF. Written as DNA, the CDR3 is TGTGCCAGCAGTCTACCCCATGGATGGGTCCCGGATTCACCCCTCCACTTT. The V gene is TRBV6-2 or TRBV6-3, the J gene TRBJ1-6, with D unclear. The ends were cut back, 5 bases at V and 8 bases at J, with 22 bases in the middle. Germline CDR1 MNHEY, CDR2 SVGEGT. CDR3 length: 17 amino acids.

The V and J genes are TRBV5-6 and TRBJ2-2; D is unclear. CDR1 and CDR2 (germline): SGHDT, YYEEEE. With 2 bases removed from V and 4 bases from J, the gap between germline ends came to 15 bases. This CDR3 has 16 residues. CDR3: CASSFGPSWATGELFF. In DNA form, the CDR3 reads TGTGCCAGCAGCTTCGGTCCTTCATGGGCCACCGGGGAGCTGTTTTTT.

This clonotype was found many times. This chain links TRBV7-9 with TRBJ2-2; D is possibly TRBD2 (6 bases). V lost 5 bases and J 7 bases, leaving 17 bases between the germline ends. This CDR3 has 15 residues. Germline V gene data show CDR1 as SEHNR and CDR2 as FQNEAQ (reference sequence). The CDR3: CASSPHRLVIGELFF. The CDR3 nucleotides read TGTGCCAGCAGCCCCCACCGACTAGTTATCGGGGAGCTGTTTTTT.

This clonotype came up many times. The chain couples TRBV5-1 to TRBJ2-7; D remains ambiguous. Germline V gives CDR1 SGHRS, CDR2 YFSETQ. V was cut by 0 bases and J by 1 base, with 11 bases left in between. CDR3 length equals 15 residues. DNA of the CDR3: TGCGCCAGCAGCTTGGCGGCCAGTTCATCCTACGAGCAGTACTTC. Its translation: CASSLAASSSYEQYF.

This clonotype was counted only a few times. CDR3: CATSRGLGTSGGSSYNEQFF. The CDR3 DNA reads TGTGCCACCAGCAGGGGCTTGGGGACTAGCGGGGGGAGCTCCTACAATGAGCAGTTCTTC. The rearrangement uses TRBV15 and TRBJ2-1; 15 bases match TRBD2. J gave up 0 bases and V 3 bases, and 9 bases lay outside the gene matches. The germline V gene encodes CDR1 LNHNV and CDR2 YYDKDF (reference sequence). The CDR3 length is 20 residues.

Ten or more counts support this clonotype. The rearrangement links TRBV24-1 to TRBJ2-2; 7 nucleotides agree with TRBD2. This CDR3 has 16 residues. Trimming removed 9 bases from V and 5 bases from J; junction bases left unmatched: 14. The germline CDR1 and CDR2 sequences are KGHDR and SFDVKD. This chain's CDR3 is CATGRGGQGNTGELFF. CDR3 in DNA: TGTGCCACCGGGCGGGGAGGGCAGGGAAATACCGGGGAGCTGTTTTTT.

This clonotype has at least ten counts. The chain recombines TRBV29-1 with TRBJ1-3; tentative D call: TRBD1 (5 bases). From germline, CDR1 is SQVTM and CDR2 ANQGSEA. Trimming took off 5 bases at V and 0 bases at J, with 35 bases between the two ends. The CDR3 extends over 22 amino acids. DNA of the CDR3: TGCAGCGTTCGAAGTACGTCGGGATCCGGGACTCCAAAAGAGGACTCTGGAAACACCATATATTTT. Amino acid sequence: CSVRSTSGSGTPKEDSGNTIYF.

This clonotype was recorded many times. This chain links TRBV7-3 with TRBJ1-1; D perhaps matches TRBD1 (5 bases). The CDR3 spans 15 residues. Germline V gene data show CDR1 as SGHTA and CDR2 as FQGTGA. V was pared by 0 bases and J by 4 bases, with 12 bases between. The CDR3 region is CASSLTSGVPTEAFF. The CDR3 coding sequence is TGTGCCAGCAGCTTAACTTCGGGGGTACCCACTGAAGCTTTCTTT.

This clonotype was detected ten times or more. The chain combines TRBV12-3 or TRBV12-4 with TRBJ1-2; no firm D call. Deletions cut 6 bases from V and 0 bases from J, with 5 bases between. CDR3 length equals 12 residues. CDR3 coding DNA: TGTGCCAGCAGCCTACCTAACTATGGCTACACCTTC. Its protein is CASSLPNYGYTF.

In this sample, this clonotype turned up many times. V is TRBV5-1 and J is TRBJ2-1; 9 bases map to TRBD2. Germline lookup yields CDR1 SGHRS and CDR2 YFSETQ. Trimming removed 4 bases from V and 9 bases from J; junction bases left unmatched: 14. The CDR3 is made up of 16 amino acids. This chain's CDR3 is CASSLKAGGALGEQFF. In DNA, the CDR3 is TGCGCCAGCAGCCTAAAAGCGGGGGGAGCCCTCGGTGAGCAGTTCTTC.

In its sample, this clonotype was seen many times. The CDR3 reads CASSLDGRNQPQHF. As DNA, the CDR3 is TGTGCCAGCAGCTTGGACGGCAGAAATCAGCCCCAGCATTTT. This sequence joins TRBV5-6 and TRBJ1-5, with D hard to call. The V end was cut by 0 bases, the J end by 4 bases, with 8 bases between. Germline V gene sequence: CDR1 SGHDT, CDR2 YYEEEE. There are 14 residues in the CDR3.

CDR3 residues: CASSPVDYTGELFF. In DNA, the CDR3 is TGTGCCAGCAGTCCCGTGGACTATACCGGGGAGCTGTTTTTT. V gene TRBV6-2 or TRBV6-3 combines with J gene TRBJ2-2, with D perhaps TRBD2 (6 bases). V shed 5 bases and J shed 5 bases, with 12 bases lying between them. Germline V gene lookup returns CDR1 MNHEY and CDR2 SVGEGT. The CDR3 contains 14 residues.

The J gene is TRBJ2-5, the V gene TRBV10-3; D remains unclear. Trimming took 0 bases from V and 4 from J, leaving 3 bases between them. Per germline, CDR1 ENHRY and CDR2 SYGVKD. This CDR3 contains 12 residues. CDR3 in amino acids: CAISESPETQYF. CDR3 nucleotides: TGTGCCATCAGTGAGTCCCCAGAGACCCAGTACTTC.

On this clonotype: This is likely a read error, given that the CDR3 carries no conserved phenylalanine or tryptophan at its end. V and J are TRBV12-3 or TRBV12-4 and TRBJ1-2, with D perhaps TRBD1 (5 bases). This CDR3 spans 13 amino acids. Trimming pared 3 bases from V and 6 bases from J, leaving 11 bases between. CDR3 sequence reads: CASSFVQGNGYTG. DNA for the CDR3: TGTGCCAGCAGTTTCGTTCAGGGCAATGGCTACACCGGC.

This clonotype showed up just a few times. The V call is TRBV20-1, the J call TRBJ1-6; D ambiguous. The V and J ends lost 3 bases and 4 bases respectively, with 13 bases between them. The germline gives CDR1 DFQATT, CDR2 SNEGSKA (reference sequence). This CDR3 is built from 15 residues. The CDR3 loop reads CSASSRRQYNSPLHF. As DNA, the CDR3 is TGCAGTGCTAGTAGCAGAAGGCAGTATAATTCACCCCTCCACTTT.

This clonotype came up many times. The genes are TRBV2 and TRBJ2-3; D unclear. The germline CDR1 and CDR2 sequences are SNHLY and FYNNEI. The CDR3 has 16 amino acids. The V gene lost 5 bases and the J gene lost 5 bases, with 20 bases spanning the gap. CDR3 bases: TGTGCCAGCAGTCTCGATTCAGGTGTGGTTGAAGATACGCAGTATTTT. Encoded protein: CASSLDSGVVEDTQYF.

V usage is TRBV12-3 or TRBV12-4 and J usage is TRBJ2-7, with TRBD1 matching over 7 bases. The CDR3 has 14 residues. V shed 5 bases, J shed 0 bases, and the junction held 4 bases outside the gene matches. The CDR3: CASSPGQASYEQYF. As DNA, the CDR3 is TGTGCCAGCAGTCCCGGACAGGCCTCCTACGAGCAGTACTTC.

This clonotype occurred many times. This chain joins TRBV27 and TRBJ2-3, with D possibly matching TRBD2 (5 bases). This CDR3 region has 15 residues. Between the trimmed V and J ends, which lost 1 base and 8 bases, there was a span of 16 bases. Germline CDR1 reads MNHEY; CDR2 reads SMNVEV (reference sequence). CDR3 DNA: TGTGCCAGCAGTTTATACTCGGGGAGTGAGGTTACGCAGTATTTT. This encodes CASSLYSGSEVTQYF.

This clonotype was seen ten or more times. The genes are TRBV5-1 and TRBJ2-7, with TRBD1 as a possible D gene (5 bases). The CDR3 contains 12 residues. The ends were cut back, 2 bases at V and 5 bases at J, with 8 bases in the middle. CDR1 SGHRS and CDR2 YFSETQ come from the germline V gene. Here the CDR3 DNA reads TGCGCCAGCAGCTTTCAGGGCCACGAGCAGTACTTC. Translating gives CASSFQGHEQYF.

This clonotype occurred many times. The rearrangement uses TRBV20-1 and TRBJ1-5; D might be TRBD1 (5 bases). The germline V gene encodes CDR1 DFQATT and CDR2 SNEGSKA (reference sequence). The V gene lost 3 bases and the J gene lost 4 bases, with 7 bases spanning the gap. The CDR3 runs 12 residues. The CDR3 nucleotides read TGCAGTGCTAGGGGGGGGAATCAGCCCCAGCATTTT. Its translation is CSARGGNQPQHF.

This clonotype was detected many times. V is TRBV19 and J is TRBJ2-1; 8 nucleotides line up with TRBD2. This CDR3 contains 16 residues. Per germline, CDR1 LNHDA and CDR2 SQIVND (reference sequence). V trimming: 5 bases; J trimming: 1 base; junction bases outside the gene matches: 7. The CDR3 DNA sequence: TGTGCCAGTAGTGCCCGGGGGGGGAATTCCTACAATGAGCAGTTCTTC. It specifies CASSARGGNSYNEQFF.

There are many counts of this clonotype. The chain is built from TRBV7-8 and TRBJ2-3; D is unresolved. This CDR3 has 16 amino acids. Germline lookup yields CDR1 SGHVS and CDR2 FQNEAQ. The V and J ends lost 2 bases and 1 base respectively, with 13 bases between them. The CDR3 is CASSLSRGLRTDTQYF. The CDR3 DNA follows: TGTGCCAGCAGCTTATCACGCGGTCTCCGCACAGATACGCAGTATTTT.

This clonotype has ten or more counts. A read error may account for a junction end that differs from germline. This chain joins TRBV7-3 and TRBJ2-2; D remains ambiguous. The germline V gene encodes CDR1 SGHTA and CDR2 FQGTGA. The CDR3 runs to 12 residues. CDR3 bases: TGCGCCAGCAGTTCGAACACCGGGGAGCTGTTTTTT. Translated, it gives CASSSNTGELFF.